These 20 T cell receptor beta chains originate from one sample sequenced in a study of blood T cell repertoires in COVID-19 (TCRdb year 2020). Library creation used the immunoSEQ multiplex PCR assay. Entries here come from immuneACCESS through TCRdb and include only in-frame sequences with V and J called. Some clones fail to appear in such tables; in the studies checked, an unresolved V gene covers under half of the shortfall, and the cause of the remainder is unknown. This sample holds 250,000 or so clones; around 90% were observed only once. The ten largest clones take up about 2.5% of the sample. The specimen was PBMCs or T cells enriched from blood (not recorded which). These receptor sequences come from a woman between 25 and 40 years old with acute COVID-19.

The rearrangement joins TRBV20-1 to TRBJ2-5; D is possibly TRBD2 (7 bases). Trimming stripped 3 bases from V and 2 bases from J, with 10 bases between. The CDR3 loop spans 13 amino acids. Germline values: CDR1 DFQATT, CDR2 SNEGSKA (reference sequence). The CDR3 loop is CSASRGAQETQYF. The CDR3 DNA follows: TGCAGTGCTAGTCGGGGGGCTCAAGAGACCCAGTACTTC.

This clone was detected only once. The CDR3 DNA is TGTGCCATCAGTGCCAAAGCGGGGGCCTACAATGAGCAGTTCTTC. Translated: CAISAKAGAYNEQFF. V and J are TRBV10-3 and TRBJ2-1; 8 positions match TRBD2. Losses at the gene ends were 4 bases for V and 2 bases for J; bases not matched to a gene: 4. The CDR3 length is 15 residues. In germline, CDR1 is ENHRY, CDR2 SYGVKD.

CDR3 coding DNA: TGTGCCAGCAGCCCATTGGACCAGGGCCACGACGAGCAGTACTTC. Protein product: CASSPLDQGHDEQYF. The genes are TRBV16 and TRBJ2-7; perhaps TRBD1 as D (5 bases). Looked up from germline, CDR1 is KGHSY and CDR2 is FQNENV. The CDR3 contains 15 residues. Trimming pared 4 bases from V and 5 bases from J, leaving 18 bases between. The full variable domain, in which reference TRBV16 and TRBJ2-7 provide the parts outside the CDR3, is GEEVAQTPKHLVRGEGQKAKLYCAPIKGHSYVFWYQQVLKNEFKFLISFQNENVFDETGMPKERFSAKCLPNSPCSLEIQATKLEDSAVYFCASSPLDQGHDEQYFGPGTRLTVT.

The table lists this clone with a count of one. The chain employs TRBV5-4 and TRBJ2-5, with a weak D call TRBD1 (6 bases). The CDR3 runs 13 residues. V shed 2 bases and J shed 2 bases, with 7 bases lying between them. CDR1 is SGHNT, CDR2 YYREEE, per germline (reference sequence). CDR3 sequence (DNA): TGTGCCAGCAGCTTTGACAGGCAAGAGACCCAGTACTTC. Amino acid sequence: CASSFDRQETQYF. The variable domain in full, completed from reference TRBV5-4 and TRBJ2-5, reads ETGVTQSPTHLIKTRGQQVTLRCSSQSGHNTVSWYQQALGQGPQFIFQYYREEENGRGNFPPRFSGLQFPNYSSELNVNALELDDSALYLCASSFDRQETQYFGPGTRLLVL.

This clone was recorded only once. The CDR3 coding sequence is TGTGCCAGCAAGGGGGGGAGGTGGGACGAGCAGTACTTC. Translated: CASKGGRWDEQYF. The J gene is TRBJ2-7, the V gene TRBV6-6; perhaps TRBD2 as D (7 bases). Germline assignment: CDR1 MNHNY and CDR2 SVGAGI (reference sequence). CDR3 length: 13 residues. V was trimmed by 7 bases and J by 5 bases, leaving 15 bases between them.

This chain uses TRBV7-9 with TRBJ2-1; 9 bases fit TRBD2. This CDR3 comprises 15 residues. J was trimmed by 9 bases and V by 0 bases; bases with no gene match: 6. The V gene's germline CDR1 is SEHNR and CDR2 FQNEAQ (reference sequence). CDR3 protein: CASSLAGLAGIEQFF. The CDR3 nucleotides are TGTGCCAGCAGCTTAGCAGGCCTAGCGGGGATTGAGCAGTTCTTC.

This chain links TRBV2 with TRBJ1-2; 9 bases fit TRBD1. The CDR3 has 14 amino acids. J gave up 3 bases and V 6 bases, and 5 bases lay outside the gene matches. The germline V gene has CDR1 SNHLY and CDR2 FYNNEI. CDR3 DNA sequence: TGTGCCAGCAGCACAGGGGGCGCGGACTATGGCTACACCTTC. As protein: CASSTGGADYGYTF.

V gene TRBV19 combines with J gene TRBJ1-5, with D tentatively TRBD1 (6 bases). CDR1 and CDR2 from the germline V gene are LNHDA and SQIVND (reference sequence). Trimming left V 4 bases short and J 9 bases short, with 22 bases between. The length of the CDR3 is 16 residues. For the CDR3, the DNA is TGTGCCAGTAGTAACTTGGCAGGGGCTATGTTCCGGCCCCAGCATTTT. Its protein product is CASSNLAGAMFRPQHF.

This sequence joins TRBV29-1 and TRBJ2-7; 7 bases agree with TRBD1. The trim removed 1 base at V and 3 bases at J, leaving 12 bases unmatched. Germline assignment: CDR1 SQVTM and CDR2 ANQGSEA. This CDR3 contains 16 residues. The CDR3 nucleotides read TGCAGCGTTGAAGGTTGGGACAGAGGAGCCGGCTACGAGCAGTACTTC. As protein: CSVEGWDRGAGYEQYF.

The V call is TRBV5-1, the J call TRBJ1-4; D gene unclear. The CDR3 totals 16 residues. Deletions cut 1 base from V and 0 bases from J, with 10 bases between. Germline-derived CDR1 and CDR2 are SGHRS and YFSETQ. CDR3 sequence (DNA): TGCGCCAGCAGCTTGAATAATGCAGCAACTAATGAAAAACTGTTTTTT. This gives the protein CASSLNNAATNEKLFF.

The table lists this clone with a few counts. This sample includes further DNA sequences coding for the same CDR3. V gene TRBV11-2 combines with J gene TRBJ2-7; 7 bases agree with TRBD1. Trimming at V came to 1 base and at J to 2 bases, leaving 2 bases not matched to a gene. This CDR3 is built from 14 residues. Germline assignment: CDR1 SGHAT and CDR2 FQNNGV. The CDR3 reads CASSLGTGAYEQYF. The CDR3 DNA is TGTGCCAGCAGCTTAGGTACAGGGGCCTACGAGCAGTACTTC.

The V call is TRBV3-1 (or the pseudogene TRBV3-2), the J call TRBJ2-3; no firm D call. CDR3 size: 14 residues. Germline CDR1 reads LGHDT; CDR2 reads YNNKEL (reference sequence). The germline V and J ends were trimmed by 7 bases and 1 base, with 12 bases remaining between them. The CDR3 sequence: CASMWAPGTDTQYF. The CDR3 DNA follows: TGTGCCAGCATGTGGGCCCCCGGCACAGATACGCAGTATTTT.

There are a few counts of this clone. This chain uses TRBV14 with TRBJ1-2; D is undetermined. Germline-derived CDR1 and CDR2 are SGHDN and FVKESK. The CDR3 contains 13 residues. V gave up 0 bases and J gave up 14 bases, with 16 bases separating them. The CDR3 sequence: CASSQDIMAGFTF. The CDR3 DNA follows: TGTGCCAGCAGCCAAGATATAATGGCAGGCTTTACCTTC.

Points on this clone: This CDR3 is also generated by other DNA sequences in the sample. This chain connects TRBV11-2 to TRBJ2-3, with 8 bases that match TRBD2. Germline V lookup: CDR1 SGHAT, CDR2 FQNNGV. The CDR3 has 13 residues. Trimming at V came to 3 bases and at J to 5 bases, leaving 1 base not matched to a gene. The CDR3 coding sequence is TGTGCCAGCAGCTTCGGGGGGGAAGATACGCAGTATTTT. This translates into CASSFGGEDTQYF.

Here the CDR3 reads CASSGGQGYQPQHF. CDR3 DNA: TGTGCCAGCAGTGGAGGACAGGGCTATCAGCCCCAGCATTTT. The V gene is TRBV2, the J gene TRBJ1-5, with 8 bases aligning to TRBD1. V dropped 4 bases and J dropped 5; count of bases not matched to a gene: 4. The V gene's germline CDR1 is SNHLY and CDR2 FYNNEI. The length of the CDR3 is 14 residues. Full variable domain (missing parts from reference TRBV2 and TRBJ1-5): EPEVTQTPSHQVTQMGQEVILRCVPISNHLYFYWYRQILGQKVEFLVSFYNNEISEKSEIFDDQFSVERPDGSNFTLKIRSTKLEDSAMYFCASSGGQGYQPQHFGDGTRLSIL.

CDR3 region: CASSDSPGGEQPQHF. The DNA for the CDR3 is TGTGCCAGCAGTGATTCCCCAGGGGGCGAACAGCCCCAGCATTTT. This chain links TRBV25-1 with TRBJ1-5; 8 nucleotides match TRBD1. This CDR3 contains 15 residues. Unmatched junction bases numbered 8, after V lost 3 bases and J lost 7 bases. CDR1 MGHDK and CDR2 SYGVNS come from the germline V gene.

The J gene is TRBJ2-7, the V gene TRBV6-5; D may be TRBD2 (6 bases). V lost 0 bases to trimming and J lost 3 bases, with 12 bases between them. Germline CDR1 MNHEY, CDR2 SVGAGI. This CDR3 comprises 15 residues. The CDR3 protein is CASSYSAGLDYEQYF. DNA of the CDR3: TGTGCCAGCAGTTACTCGGCGGGACTCGACTACGAGCAGTACTTC.

V gene TRBV25-1 combines with J gene TRBJ1-2, with 8 bases that match TRBD1. V shed 0 bases and J 7 bases; nucleotides not matched to a gene: 4. This CDR3 contains 14 residues. Germline V gene lookup returns CDR1 MGHDK and CDR2 SYGVNS. The CDR3 DNA sequence: TGTGCCAGCAGTGAATACGGGACAGGACGTGGCTACACCTTC. Its translation: CASSEYGTGRGYTF.

The table lists this clone with a few counts. This chain joins TRBV5-6 and TRBJ2-2, with D possibly TRBD1 on 5 matching bases. CDR1 SGHDT and CDR2 YYEEEE come from the germline V gene. The CDR3 is made up of 16 amino acids. Trimming pared 4 bases from V and 0 bases from J, leaving 13 bases between. CDR3 loop: CASSPEPTANTGELFF. Here the CDR3 DNA reads TGTGCCAGCAGCCCCGAACCGACAGCGAACACCGGGGAGCTGTTTTTT.

V and J are TRBV24-1 and TRBJ1-4; 7 nucleotides match TRBD1. The V and J ends lost 6 bases and 8 bases, in that order; junction bases with no gene match: 11. Germline CDR1 reads KGHDR; CDR2 reads SFDVKD. CDR3 size: 15 residues. The CDR3 nucleotides read TGTGCCACCAGTATGTTCGGGGACAGATGGGAAAAACTGTTTTTT. Its translation: CATSMFGDRWEKLFF.